This T cell receptor (beta chain) was sequenced for a study of vaccination and CD4 T cells after COVID-19 (dated by TCRdb to between 2021 and 2024). Concerning the study at large: Convalescent patients had a positive SARS-CoV-2 result on nasal swab PCR, and of these patients, nine had mild disease and one had severe disease. Control cultures used a CEFX viral epitope pool as positive control, an HIV-1 Nef peptide pool as negative control, or no peptide. The time from the second vaccine dose to post-vaccine blood sampling had a median of around 72 days and ranged from about 14 to 241 days. In around nine COVID-19 convalescent patients and several infection-naive healthy vaccine recipients, the spike-specific CD4+ TCR repertoire before mRNA vaccination was compared with the repertoire after mRNA vaccination. Culture stimuli were overlapping spike peptide pools from SARS-CoV-2 and from the common cold coronaviruses HCoV-NL63, HCoV-OC43 and HCoV-229E. Participants received two doses of either the Pfizer-BioNTech BNT162b2 vaccine (n=8) or the Moderna mRNA-1273 vaccine (n=2). Six males and four females were included in the convalescent cohort, with two Hispanic individuals, seven Caucasians, two Asians and one multiracial person represented. Post-COVID blood samples were collected from convalescent patients a median of roughly 100 days after diagnosis, with a range of roughly 30 to 161 days. Beyond this particular receptor, the publication reports: In convalescent patients, a median roughly 85% of post-vaccine SARS-CoV-2-reactive clones were detected only after vaccination, and vaccine-specific priming was suggested by this finding. The study included relatively few convalescent patients and did not analyze early timepoints after natural infection. Nearly all vaccine-specific clones in convalescent patients (304 of 307) were mono-reactive for SARS-CoV-2 spike rather than cross-reactive with common cold coronaviruses. Although the median number of SARS-CoV-2-reactive clonotypes went up from roughly 22 after infection to some 37 after vaccination, the increase was not significant.

The treatment or condition tag for this specimen amounts to: approximately nine-day PBMC culture with coronavirus spike peptide pools or control peptides (ViraFEST assay). The ViraFEST assay was used in the study, in which antigen-specific T cells were expanded with peptide pools and expanded clonotypes were subsequently identified by TCR sequencing. The convalescent patients' positive SARS-CoV-2 PCR tests were from March to December 2020, which was before the Alpha, Beta and Delta variants emerged in the United States. Each well held about 2.2 million PBMCs cultured in IMDM containing around 5% human AB serum and approximately 9.1 IU/ml IL-2, with 9 to 10 ug/ml peptide pools added. Half of the culture medium was replaced with fresh IL-2-containing medium on days 3 and 7. After nine to eleven days of culture, CD4+ T cells were isolated by negative selection with the EasySep CD4+ T cell isolation kit. Ficoll-Paque Plus gradient centrifugation was used to isolate PBMCs from whole blood, and the isolated PBMCs were then either used fresh or cryopreserved at -140C. Culture conditions were generally each tested in triplicate wells.

Library construction relied on PCR. DNA from cultured CD4+ T cells underwent TCR sequencing with the Oncomine TCR Beta short-read assay at the Johns Hopkins FTIC core. The QIAamp micro DNA kit was used to extract genomic DNA from the cultured CD4+ T cells. Oncomine TCR Beta libraries from cultured CD4+ T cells were pooled with unique dual indexes and sequenced on an Illumina iSeq 100. The authors' pipeline ran thus. Non-productive sequences were removed, and CDR3s not starting with C, not ending with F or W, or shorter than 7 amino acids were discarded. Antigen-specific clonotypes were identified with the MANAFEST web application by comparing peptide-stimulated wells with reference and other culture wells. For a clone to be called positive, the clone needed an FDR below 0.05, an odds ratio above 5, and a productive frequency above 0.1% in at least two of three replicate wells. Clonotypes that were significantly expanded in both SARS-CoV-2 spike wells and at least one common cold coronavirus spike condition were defined as cross-reactive. Levenshtein distances (stringdist) and unrooted phylogenetic trees (ape) in R version 3.6.1 were used to assess CDR3 homology. TCRdb reprocessing: public reads trimmed at Q25 with fastp, clones called with MiXCR, in-frame beta chains kept. Rows with one shared CDR3 protein collapse into an entry with the most common genes and DNA. None of the V and J calls come from the authors' own analysis; TCRdb made them. This sample lists about 12,000 distinct CDR3 sequences; about 38% were detected once. The ten largest account for more than 20% of the sample.

V and J lose 1 base and 4 bases, and a span of 12 bases separates them. The CDR3 numbers 14 residues from cysteine through phenylalanine. This entry keeps only the CDR3 DNA: 42 bases, framed from base 1. CDR1 and CDR2 are read off the germline V gene (reference sequence) as DFQATT and SNEGSKA. This clonotype has only a few counts. This receptor's antigen is unknown. Per-nucleotide qualities are absent, and no much larger clonotype sits a single base away. The chain uses TRBV20-1 and TRBJ2-3; perhaps TRBD1 is the D gene, with 6 bases matching. The receptor was isolated from a human donor with COVID-19. The sequenced sample was cultured CD4+ T cells from blood. The sequence in DNA is TGCAGTGCTAGAGGAACAGGGTTGGCAGATACGCAGTATTTT. Its translation reads: CSARGTGLADTQYF.